The 6 T cell receptor beta chains below were found in one sample sequenced in a study of T cells in Graves' hyperthyroidism and ophthalmopathy. The investigators amplified TCR beta CDR3 regions from RNA transcripts. Initially, a first-round RT-PCR of the TCR CDR3 employed the HTBI primer set. TCRdb redid the calling of the multiplex PCR reads with MiXCR, one entry per CDR3 protein. The table records around 300,000 distinct CDR3 sequences, roughly 19% of them present only once. The sequenced sample was blood. These TCRs come from a man in his fifties with Graves' ophthalmopathy.

The table lists this clonotype with many counts. V is TRBV3-1 and J is TRBJ1-1; no firm D call. The CDR3 length is 13 residues. V was trimmed by 2 bases and J by 8 bases, leaving 12 bases between them. The germline V gene has CDR1 LGHDT and CDR2 YNNKEL (reference sequence). The CDR3 nucleotides are TGTGCCAGCAGCCAACATTTAGTGGGGGAAGCTTTCTTT. It is translated as CASSQHLVGEAFF.

This clonotype has at least ten counts. The chain links TRBV30 to TRBJ2-7; 7 bases are shared with TRBD1. V was clipped by 5 bases and J by 3 bases; unmatched bases: 7. Germline CDR1 and CDR2: GTSNPN and SVGIG (reference sequence). The CDR3 has 13 residues. The CDR3 sequence: CAWVGQADYEQYF. The CDR3 coding sequence is TGTGCCTGGGTTGGACAGGCCGACTACGAGCAGTACTTC.

V and J are TRBV12-3 or TRBV12-4 and TRBJ2-7; TRBD2 aligns across 11 bases. Trimming removed 1 base from V and 5 bases from J; junction bases left unmatched: 19. This CDR3 comprises 20 residues. CDR3 residues: CASSLEGYSRSLAGEDEQYF. The CDR3 DNA reads as TGTGCCAGCAGTTTAGAAGGATACAGTCGGTCACTAGCGGGAGAAGACGAGCAGTACTTC.

The V gene is TRBV5-1, the J gene TRBJ2-3; TRBD2 might be the D (7 bases). This CDR3 is 16 amino acids long. Per germline, CDR1 SGHRS and CDR2 YFSETQ. V shed 0 bases and J shed 0 bases, with 11 bases lying between them. The CDR3 DNA reads as TGCGCCAGCAGCTTGGGGGGGGGCGCGAGCACAGATACGCAGTATTTT. Translation: CASSLGGGASTDTQYF.

This clonotype was detected only a few times. The chain employs TRBV28 and TRBJ2-7, with TRBD2 matching 12 bases. From germline, CDR1 is MDHEN and CDR2 SYDVKM. J gave up 0 bases and V 4 bases, and 7 bases lay outside the gene matches. The CDR3 loop spans 17 amino acids. CDR3 amino acids: CASSSGLAGKSSYEQYF. CDR3 bases: TGTGCCAGCAGTTCCGGACTAGCGGGGAAAAGCTCCTACGAGCAGTACTTC. The whole variable domain, filled in from reference TRBV28 and TRBJ2-7, reads DVKVTQSSRYLVKRTGEKVFLECVQDMDHENMFWYRQDPGLGLRLIYFSYDVKMKEKGDIPEGYSVSREKKERFSLILESASTNQTSMYLCASSSGLAGKSSYEQYFGPGTRLTVT.

The rearrangement links TRBV6-5 to TRBJ2-1; D remains unclear. The V and J ends lost 2 bases and 6 bases respectively, with 14 bases between them. Germline assignment: CDR1 MNHEY and CDR2 SVGAGI. CDR3 length equals 15 residues. As DNA, the CDR3 is TGTGCCAGCAGTTACACCGGTGTGGGTCTCAATGAGCAGTTCTTC. Translating gives CASSYTGVGLNEQFF.